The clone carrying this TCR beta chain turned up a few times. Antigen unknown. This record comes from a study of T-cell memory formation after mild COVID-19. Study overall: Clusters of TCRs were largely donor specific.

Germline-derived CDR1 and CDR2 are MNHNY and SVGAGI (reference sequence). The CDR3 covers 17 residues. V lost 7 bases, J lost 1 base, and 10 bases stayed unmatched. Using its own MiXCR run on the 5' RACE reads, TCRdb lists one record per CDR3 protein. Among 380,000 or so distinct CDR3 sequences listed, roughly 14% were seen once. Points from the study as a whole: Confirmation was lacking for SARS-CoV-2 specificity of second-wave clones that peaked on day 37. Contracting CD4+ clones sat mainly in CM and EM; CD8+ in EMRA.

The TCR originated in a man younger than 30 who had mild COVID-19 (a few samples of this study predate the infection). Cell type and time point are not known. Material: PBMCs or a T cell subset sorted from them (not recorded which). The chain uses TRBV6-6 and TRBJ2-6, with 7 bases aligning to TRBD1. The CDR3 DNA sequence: TGTGCCAGCACTCGGGACAGACGGCCATCTGGGGCCAACGTCCTGACTTTC. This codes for CASTRDRRPSGANVLTF.